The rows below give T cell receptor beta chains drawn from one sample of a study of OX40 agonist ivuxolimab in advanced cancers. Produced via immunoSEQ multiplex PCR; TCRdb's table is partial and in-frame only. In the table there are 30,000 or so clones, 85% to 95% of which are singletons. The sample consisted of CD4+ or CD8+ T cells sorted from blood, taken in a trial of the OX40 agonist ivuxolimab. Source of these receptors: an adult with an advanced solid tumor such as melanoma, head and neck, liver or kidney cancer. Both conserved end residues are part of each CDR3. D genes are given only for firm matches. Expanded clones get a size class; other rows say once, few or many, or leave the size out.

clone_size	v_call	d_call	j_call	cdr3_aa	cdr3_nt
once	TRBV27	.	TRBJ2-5	CASSPWVPSETQYF	TGTGCCAGCAGCCCATGGGTGCCATCGGAGACCCAGTACTTC
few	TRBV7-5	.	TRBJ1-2	CASSNFSRGYTF	TGTGCCAGCAGTAATTTCTCGCGAGGCTACACCTTC
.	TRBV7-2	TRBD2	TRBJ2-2	CASSAGGSGELFF	TGTGCCAGCAGCGCCGGGGGGTCCGGGGAGCTGTTTTTT
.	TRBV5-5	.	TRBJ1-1	CASSLDVFPEAFF	TGTGCCAGCAGCTTGGATGTTTTTCCCGAAGCTTTCTTT
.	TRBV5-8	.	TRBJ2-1	CASSLGATSYNEQFF	TGTGCCAGCAGCTTGGGAGCTACGTCCTACAATGAGCAGTTCTTC
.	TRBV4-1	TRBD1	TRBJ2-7	CASSQLDRGSYEQYF	TGCGCCAGCAGCCAACTAGACAGGGGTTCCTACGAGCAGTACTTC
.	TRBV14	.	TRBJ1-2	CASSQGVVGYTF	TGTGCCAGCAGCCAAGGGGTGGTTGGCTACACCTTC
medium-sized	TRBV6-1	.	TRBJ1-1	CAIQTYITENTEAFF	TGTGCCATCCAAACGTATATAACAGAGAACACTGAAGCTTTCTTT
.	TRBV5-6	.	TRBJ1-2	CASSETGEQANYGYTF	TGTGCCAGCAGCGAGACAGGCGAACAGGCTAACTATGGCTACACCTTC
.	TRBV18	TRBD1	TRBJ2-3	CASSPFSGQGIDTQYF	TGTGCCAGCTCACCATTCTCAGGACAGGGGATAGATACGCAGTATTTT
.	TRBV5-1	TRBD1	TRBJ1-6	CASSPTGTDEGSLHF	TGCGCCAGCAGCCCGACCGGGACAGATGAGGGTTCTCTCCACTTT
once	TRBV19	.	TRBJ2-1	CASSQLGNEQFF	TGTGCCAGTAGCCAACTAGGCAATGAGCAGTTCTTC
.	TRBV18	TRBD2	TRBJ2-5	CASSPPGLVGETQYF	TGTGCCAGCTCACCACCGGGACTAGTGGGGGAGACCCAGTACTTC
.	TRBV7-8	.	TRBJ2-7	CASTRGGPNDYEQYF	TGTGCCAGCACCAGAGGAGGGCCGAACGACTACGAGCAGTACTTC
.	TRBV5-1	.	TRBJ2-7	CASSLLSGQAYEQYF	TGCGCCAGCAGCTTGTTATCGGGGCAAGCCTACGAGCAGTACTTC
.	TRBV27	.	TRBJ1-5	CASKSRRSSNQPQHF	TGTGCCAGCAAAAGTAGACGGTCTAGCAATCAGCCCCAGCATTTT
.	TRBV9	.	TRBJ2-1	CASSVDSGAGEQFF	TGTGCCAGCAGCGTAGATTCCGGGGCGGGTGAGCAGTTCTTC
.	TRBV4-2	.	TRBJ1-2	CASSQDRLGGAHGYTF	TGTGCCAGCAGCCAAGATAGGTTGGGGGGGGCTCATGGCTACACCTTC
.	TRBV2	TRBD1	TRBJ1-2	CASSTTGDHYGYTF	TGTGCCAGCAGTACTACAGGGGATCACTATGGCTACACCTTC
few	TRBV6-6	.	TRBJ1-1	CASSYAGHTEAFF	TGTGCCAGCAGTTACGCAGGGCACACTGAAGCTTTCTTT
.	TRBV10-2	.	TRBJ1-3	CASSVGGTENTIYF	TGCGCCAGCAGTGTAGGGGGGACCGAAAACACCATATATTTT
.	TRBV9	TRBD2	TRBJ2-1	CASRTSGSYEQFF	TGTGCCAGTCGGACTAGCGGGAGCTATGAGCAGTTCTTC
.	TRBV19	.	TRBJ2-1	CASSIVRGSYNEQFF	TGTGCCAGTAGTATAGTCCGGGGCTCCTACAATGAGCAGTTCTTC
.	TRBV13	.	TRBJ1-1	CASSFRTPNTEAFF	TGTGCCAGCAGCTTCCGGACTCCGAACACTGAAGCTTTCTTT
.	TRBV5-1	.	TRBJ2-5	CASGTYQETQYF	TGCGCCAGCGGGACTTATCAAGAGACCCAGTACTTC
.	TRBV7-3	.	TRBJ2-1	CASSLGAGPYNEQFF	TGTGCCAGCAGCTTAGGGGCGGGGCCCTACAATGAGCAGTTCTTC
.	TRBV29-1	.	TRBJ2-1	CSVEDGPSYNEQFF	TGCAGCGTTGAAGATGGTCCTTCCTACAATGAGCAGTTCTTC
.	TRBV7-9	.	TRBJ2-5	CASSRATRGKETQYF	TGTGCCAGCAGCCGGGCCACCCGGGGCAAAGAGACCCAGTACTTC
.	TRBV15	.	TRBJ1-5	CATSRVDSFNQPQHF	TGTGCCACCAGCAGAGTCGACAGCTTCAATCAGCCCCAGCATTTT
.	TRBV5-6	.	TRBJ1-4	CASSALDVANEKLFF	TGTGCCAGCAGCGCCCTGGATGTCGCTAATGAAAAACTGTTTTTT
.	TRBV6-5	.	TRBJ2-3	CASSYSDLAGTQYF	TGTGCCAGCAGTTACTCCGACCTAGCAGGAACGCAGTATTTT